The 12 T cell receptor beta chains below were found in one sample sequenced in a study of T cell repertoires in cytomegalovirus infection. TCRdb fed the reads into MiXCR, producing one record per CDR3 protein. This sample has a few hundred thousand distinct CDR3 sequences, with about 30% found just once. The material sequenced was PBMCs. These receptors all come from a human donor in good health (CMV status not recorded). Some clones in this sample may be carry-over from other donors' samples.

The V call is TRBV6-2 or TRBV6-3, the J call TRBJ2-7; 10 positions agree with TRBD2. The germline CDR1 and CDR2 sequences are MNHEY and SVGEGT. The CDR3 contains 15 residues. Trimming at V came to 5 bases and at J to 2 bases, leaving 6 bases not matched to a gene. In DNA form, the CDR3 reads TGTGCCAGCAGTACACGGACTAGCGGAACCTACGAGCAGTACTTC. Its translation: CASSTRTSGTYEQYF.

The chain employs TRBV28 and TRBJ1-1, with a possible D match to TRBD1 (6 bases). The CDR3 runs to 11 residues. Per germline, CDR1 MDHEN and CDR2 SYDVKM. The V end lost 10 bases, the J end lost 4 bases, and 10 bases lay between the germline ends. This CDR3 is CATTGSTEAFF. The CDR3 nucleotides are TGTGCCACGACAGGCAGCACTGAAGCTTTCTTT.

This clonotype was detected ten times or more. The chain recombines TRBV12-3 or TRBV12-4 with TRBJ1-2; 7 bases align to TRBD1. Trimming cost V 5 bases and J 5 bases; bases outside gene matches: 5. This CDR3 has 13 amino acids. The chain's CDR3 is CASSQTGNYGYTF. The CDR3 DNA follows: TGTGCCAGCAGTCAGACAGGGAATTATGGCTACACCTTC.

This clonotype was recorded many times. The rearrangement uses TRBV7-2 and TRBJ2-2, with TRBD1 identical over 8 bases. The CDR3 is 17 amino acids. Trimming removed 4 bases from V and 0 bases from J; junction bases left unmatched: 7. CDR1 is SGHTA and CDR2 is FQGNSA in the germline V gene. The CDR3 nucleotides are TGTGCCAGCAGCTCTTTTCAGGGGGCTTCGAACACCGGGGAGCTGTTTTTT. Translated, it gives CASSSFQGASNTGELFF. The full variable domain, rest sourced from reference TRBV7-2 and TRBJ2-2, is GAGVSQSPSNKVTEKGKDVELRCDPISGHTALYWYRQSLGQGLEFLIYFQGNSAPDKSGLPSDRFSAERTGGSVSTLTIQRTQQEDSAVYLCASSSFQGASNTGELFFGEGSRLTVL.

In this sample, this clonotype turned up a few times. V is TRBV19 and J is TRBJ1-1; 7 bases are shared with TRBD1. CDR3 length: 15 residues. Trimming removed 4 bases from V and 6 bases from J; junction bases left unmatched: 11. Per germline, CDR1 LNHDA and CDR2 SQIVND (reference sequence). For the CDR3, the DNA is TGTGCCAGTAGTAAGGGGGGACAGCCCCAGCCTGAAGCTTTCTTT. Its translation: CASSKGGQPQPEAFF. The full variable domain, with the rest looked up from reference TRBV19 and TRBJ1-1, is DGGITQSPKYLFRKEGQNVTLSCEQNLNHDAMYWYRQDPGQGLRLIYYSQIVNDFQKGDIAEGYSVSREKKESFPLTVTSAQKNPTAFYLCASSKGGQPQPEAFFGQGTRLTVV.

J is TRBJ1-4 and V is TRBV19; D gene ambiguous. The CDR3 runs 13 residues. Germline values: CDR1 LNHDA, CDR2 SQIVND (reference sequence). The V end was cut by 2 bases, the J end by 7 bases, with 8 bases between. The CDR3 region is CASSITAFEKLFF. The CDR3 bases are TGTGCCAGTAGTATAACGGCATTTGAAAAACTGTTTTTT.

This clonotype was recorded at least ten times. The chain has TRBV7-9 and TRBJ1-1; D call uncertain. V was shortened by 6 bases and J by 3 bases, with 8 bases between the two germline ends. Per germline, CDR1 SEHNR and CDR2 FQNEAQ (reference sequence). The CDR3 is 12 amino acids. CDR3 coding DNA: TGTGCCAGCAGTTTCAGTGACACTGAAGCTTTCTTT. Amino acid sequence: CASSFSDTEAFF.

The CDR3 loop reads CASSQVTGMGTEAFF. In DNA form, the CDR3 reads TGCGCCAGCAGCCAAGTTACGGGGATGGGCACTGAAGCTTTCTTT. The chain couples TRBV4-1 to TRBJ1-1; D uncertain. The V gene lost 1 base and the J gene lost 4 bases, with 13 bases spanning the gap. The length of the CDR3 is 15 residues. The V gene's germline CDR1 is MGHRA and CDR2 YSYEKL.

CDR3 in DNA: TGCAGTGCTAGAGATGATTTCGGAACCGGGTCTTTCTCCTACAATGAGCAGTTCTTC. Translating gives CSARDDFGTGSFSYNEQFF. The chain has TRBV20-1 and TRBJ2-1; D gene unclear. V shed 0 bases and J shed 0 bases, with 21 bases lying between them. The CDR3 is made up of 19 amino acids. Germline values: CDR1 DFQATT, CDR2 SNEGSKA (reference sequence).

Only a few counts were recorded for this clonotype. The chain uses TRBV30 and TRBJ2-5, with 9 nucleotides matching TRBD1. From germline, CDR1 is GTSNPN and CDR2 SVGIG (reference sequence). The CDR3 extends over 13 amino acids. After removal of 4 bases from V and 7 bases from J, the junction contained 7 bases not matched to a gene. DNA for the CDR3: TGTGCCTGGACGGACAGGGGAAGGCGGACCCAGTACTTC. Its protein product is CAWTDRGRRTQYF.

In this sample, this clonotype turned up a few times. The V gene is TRBV28, the J gene TRBJ1-4; D gene uncertain. The V gene lost 5 bases and the J gene lost 0 bases, with 7 bases spanning the gap. The CDR3 extends over 14 amino acids. The V gene's germline CDR1 is MDHEN and CDR2 SYDVKM. The CDR3 loop reads CASSDGPTNEKLFF. CDR3 DNA: TGTGCCAGCAGTGACGGCCCAACTAATGAAAAACTGTTTTTT.

This clonotype showed up just a few times. The chain carries TRBV6-2 or TRBV6-3 and TRBJ2-7; D is unclear. Between the trimmed V and J ends, which lost 2 bases and 3 bases, there was a span of 17 bases. The CDR3 contains 16 residues. CDR1 MNHEY and CDR2 SVGEGT come from the germline V gene. The CDR3: CASSYRSSNHFYEQYV. As DNA, the CDR3 is TGTGCCAGCAGTTACAGATCGTCGAACCATTTCTACGAGCAGTACGTC.